This TCR beta chain is drawn from a study of blood T cell repertoires in COVID-19. At the level of the study: PBMCs, B-cell-depleted T cells, or T cells provided the cDNA or gDNA that made up the material.

As originally analysed: Estimated nucleated cell counts came from reference gene primer amplification. The repertoire was sequenced with immunoSEQ multiplex PCR; TCRdb's copy has only in-frame clones and lacks some. That table is the source of V, J and clone size, and D and trimming were worked out from the DNA. The profile shows roughly 61,000 clones, about 85% of them singletons. The sequenced sample was peripheral blood. This sequence originates from a man between 40 and 49 years old with active COVID-19.

In DNA, the CDR3 is TGTGCCAGCAGCCCAGCGGACAGATATTACGAGCAGTACTTC. Amino acids: CASSPADRYYEQYF. The chain recombines TRBV7-8 with TRBJ2-7, with D possibly TRBD1 on 6 matching bases. Germline V gene sequence: CDR1 SGHVS, CDR2 FQNEAQ. V was cut by 5 bases and J by 4 bases, with 15 bases left in between. The CDR3 is 14 residues long. Complete variable domain (other parts from reference TRBV7-8 and TRBJ2-7): GAGVSQSPRYKVAKRGQDVALRCDPISGHVSLFWYQQALGQGPEFLTYFQNEAQLDKSGLPSDRFFAERPEGSVSTLKIQRTQQEDSAVYLCASSPADRYYEQYFGPGTRLTVT.